This TCR beta chain was identified during a study of molecular identifiers for immune sequencing clone quantification. In germline, CDR1 is LNHNV, CDR2 YYDKDF (reference sequence). The CDR3 loop spans 21 amino acids. V was pared by 4 bases and J by 0 bases, with 12 bases of the junction left unmatched. TCRdb passed the PCR reads through MiXCR, listing each CDR3 protein once. Of roughly 90,000 distinct CDR3 sequences in the sample, around 20% were seen once. In this sample, this clonotype turned up many times. The sequencing sample was made of naive CD8+ T cells from blood, with Jurkat cell RNA spiked in. Subset: FACS-sorted CD8+CD4-CCR7+CD45RA+ naive T cells. The TCR sequence derives from a human donor in good health. Some libraries in this study had Jurkat cell RNA spiked in. The chain carries TRBV15 and TRBJ2-4; 16 bases map to TRBD2. The DNA of the CDR3 is TGTGCCACCAGCACGGAATCCGGGACTAGCGGGGGGGTCCAAGCCAAAAACATTCAGTACTTC. It yields the protein CATSTESGTSGGVQAKNIQYF. The full variable domain, with the rest looked up from reference TRBV15 and TRBJ2-4, is DAMVIQNPRYQVTQFGKPVTLSCSQTLNHNVMYWYQQKSSQAPKLLFHYYDKDFNNEADTPDNFQSRRPNTSFCFLDIRSPGLGDTAMYLCATSTESGTSGGVQAKNIQYFGAGTRLSVL.